This T cell receptor beta chain was documented in a study of T-cell reconstitution after alpha-beta-depleted transplantation in children. Study-level results: When one year had passed after transplant, most T-cell counts and diversity came from newly produced T cells. Reportedly, only several hundred clones from non-depleted graft cells drove alpha-beta T-cell counts at about two months.

Researchers prepared the TCRbeta library using unique molecular identifiers, the study reports. Using its own MiXCR run on the PCR reads, TCRdb lists one record per CDR3 protein. In the table there are about 420,000 distinct CDR3 sequences, 15% to 20% of which are singletons. Notes on this clonotype: The antigen is unknown.

Source: PBMCs, mostly from graft donor cells, taken 360 days after TCRalphabeta/CD19-depleted stem cell transplant. The source of this sequence is a boy under three years old who had a stem cell transplant for Wiskott-Aldrich syndrome, so the T cells may come from the graft donor.

The CDR3 loop is CASSLAWTGGFQETQYF. The CDR3 coding sequence is TGTGCCAGCAGCTTAGCTTGGACAGGGGGCTTCCAAGAGACCCAGTACTTC. The chain employs TRBV7-2 and TRBJ2-5; 11 bases line up with TRBD1. Germline V gene sequence: CDR1 SGHTA, CDR2 FQGNSA. The CDR3 sequence is 17 residues long. V was pared by 0 bases and J by 1 base, with 4 bases of the junction left unmatched.